Below are 15 T cell receptor beta chains sequenced from a single sample in a study of blood T cell repertoires in COVID-19. Profiling relied on immunoSEQ multiplex PCR, and the TCRdb table lists in-frame clones only, not all of them. This repertoire shows about 100,000 clones, 80% found once; its top ten account for roughly a third. The sample comprised peripheral blood. All receptors come from a man in his sixties or seventies with active or convalescent COVID-19.

This rearrangement joins TRBV5-1 to TRBJ2-3, with TRBD2 as a possible D gene (5 bases). From germline, CDR1 is SGHRS and CDR2 YFSETQ. The V end was cut by 2 bases, the J end by 2 bases, with 12 bases between. CDR3 size: 15 residues. The CDR3 region is CASSFLSASTDTQYF. For the CDR3, the DNA is TGCGCCAGCAGCTTTCTTAGCGCCTCCACAGATACGCAGTATTTT.

The chain is built from TRBV6-1 and TRBJ2-5, with TRBD2 matching over 9 bases. The CDR3 spans 16 residues. The V gene's germline CDR1 is MNHNS and CDR2 SASEGT. V was clipped by 3 bases and J by 1 base; unmatched bases: 6. DNA of the CDR3: TGTGCCAGCAGTGAGTGGGCTAGCGGGGCCCAAGAGACCCAGTACTTC. Its translation is CASSEWASGAQETQYF.

The J gene is TRBJ2-1, the V gene TRBV4-1; 12 nucleotides match TRBD1. The V segment lost 4 bases and the J segment 7 bases; nucleotides outside the gene matches: 11. Germline-derived CDR1 and CDR2 are MGHRA and YSYEKL. The CDR3 loop spans 17 amino acids. CDR3 in amino acids: CASSRTQGQGAGNEQFF. The CDR3 coding sequence is TGCGCCAGCAGCCGCACTCAGGGACAGGGGGCTGGGAATGAGCAGTTCTTC.

V and J are TRBV5-8 and TRBJ2-1, with D possibly TRBD2 on 7 matching bases. The V gene lost 2 bases and the J gene lost 7 bases, with 16 bases spanning the gap. The CDR3 totals 15 residues. Germline V lookup: CDR1 SGHTS, CDR2 YDEGEE. DNA for the CDR3: TGTGCCAGCAGCTTAAGTGCGGGGGCTATGAATGAGCAGTTCTTC. Translation: CASSLSAGAMNEQFF.

V gene TRBV30 combines with J gene TRBJ2-7, with D tentatively TRBD2 (6 bases). The CDR3 extends over 12 amino acids. Trimming pared 5 bases from V and 6 bases from J, leaving 14 bases between. Germline assignment: CDR1 GTSNPN and CDR2 SVGIG (reference sequence). The chain's CDR3 is CAWGRTLAEQYF. DNA of the CDR3: TGTGCCTGGGGGAGGACTCTTGCCGAGCAGTACTTC. The full variable domain, in which reference TRBV30 and TRBJ2-7 provide the parts outside the CDR3, is SQTIHQWPATLVQPVGSPLSLECTVEGTSNPNLYWYRQAAGRGLQLLFYSVGIGQISSEVPQNLSASRPQDRQFILSSKKLLLSDSGFYLCAWGRTLAEQYFGPGTRLTVT.

The V and J genes are TRBV3-1 (or the pseudogene TRBV3-2) and TRBJ2-4; D is perhaps TRBD2 (6 bases). This CDR3 contains 17 residues. The V gene's germline CDR1 is LGHDT and CDR2 YNNKEL (reference sequence). Trimming left V 2 bases short and J 7 bases short, with 21 bases between. The CDR3 protein is CASSQMELMGAGNIQYF. In DNA form, the CDR3 reads TGTGCCAGCAGCCAAATGGAACTTATGGGTGCGGGGAACATTCAGTACTTC.

The chain employs TRBV5-8 and TRBJ2-5; possibly TRBD2 for D (6 bases). V was pared by 0 bases and J by 2 bases, with 17 bases between. Germline CDR1 and CDR2: SGHTS and YDEGEE. The CDR3 loop spans 17 amino acids. The CDR3 DNA sequence: TGTGCCAGCAGCTTGGGGAGGGGCGCCGTACGTCAAGAGACCCAGTACTTC. This gives the protein CASSLGRGAVRQETQYF.

The chain is built from TRBV5-6 and TRBJ2-1, with a tentative D call TRBD1 (6 bases). The germline CDR1 and CDR2 sequences are SGHDT and YYEEEE. Trimming shortened V by 5 bases and J by 0 bases, and 12 bases separated the two germline ends. The CDR3 runs 15 residues. CDR3 nucleotides: TGTGCCAGCAGGCCGGGACAAACCTCCTACAATGAGCAGTTCTTC. It specifies CASRPGQTSYNEQFF.

The chain is built from TRBV6-4 and TRBJ2-4; D is possibly TRBD1 (6 bases). Trimming removed 7 bases at V and 3 bases at J, with 16 bases between. CDR1 is MRHNA, CDR2 SNTAGT, per germline. The CDR3 is made up of 15 amino acids. CDR3 coding DNA: TGTGCCAGCACAGGGGTGCCTCCTGGCAAAAACATTCAGTACTTC. It codes for CASTGVPPGKNIQYF.

The chain uses TRBV6-2 or TRBV6-3 and TRBJ2-7; 7 nucleotides line up with TRBD1. The germline V gene has CDR1 MNHEY and CDR2 SVGEGT. The V segment lost 6 bases and the J segment 4 bases; nucleotides outside the gene matches: 12. CDR3 size: 15 residues. The CDR3 nucleotides read TGTGCCAGCAGCCACCCGAGGGGGCCGGATTACGAGCAGTACTTC. Protein product: CASSHPRGPDYEQYF.

The V gene is TRBV18, the J gene TRBJ2-3, with D maybe TRBD1 (6 bases). The V gene's germline CDR1 is KGHSH and CDR2 LQKENI. Trimming cost V 1 base and J 0 bases, with 11 bases left between them. The CDR3 has 16 amino acids. Here the CDR3 DNA reads TGTGCCAGCTCACCACGACAGGTCCAAAGCACAGATACGCAGTATTTT. This sequence encodes CASSPRQVQSTDTQYF.

This clone was observed a single time. This chain links TRBV11-1 with TRBJ2-4, with 7 bases identical to TRBD2. Germline-derived CDR1 and CDR2 are SGHAT and FQDESV (reference sequence). V lost 4 bases to trimming and J lost 0 bases; unmatched junction nucleotides: 0. The CDR3 covers 14 residues. The CDR3 sequence: CASSWGGAKNIQYF. Here the CDR3 DNA reads TGTGCCAGCAGCTGGGGGGGAGCCAAAAACATTCAGTACTTC.

The V gene is TRBV6-6, the J gene TRBJ1-2; no firm D call. This CDR3 comprises 15 residues. CDR1 and CDR2 from the germline V gene are MNHNY and SVGAGI (reference sequence). Trimming left V 4 bases short and J 7 bases short, with 19 bases between. The CDR3 reads CASSSETIPRSGYTF. Here the CDR3 DNA reads TGTGCCAGCAGTTCCGAGACAATTCCCCGGTCTGGCTACACCTTC.

V usage is TRBV5-6 and J usage is TRBJ2-5; D call uncertain. The V end lost 4 bases, the J end lost 5 bases, and 9 bases lay between the germline ends. Germline CDR1 and CDR2: SGHDT and YYEEEE. This CDR3 contains 12 residues. CDR3 DNA sequence: TGTGCCAGCAGCCGTGGCCATGAGACCCAGTACTTC. This codes for CASSRGHETQYF. Combining the CDR3 with reference TRBV5-6 and TRBJ2-5 gives the whole variable domain DAGVTQSPTHLIKTRGQQVTLRCSPKSGHDTVSWYQQALGQGPQFIFQYYEEEERQRGNFPDRFSGHQFPNYSSELNVNALLLGDSALYLCASSRGHETQYFGPGTRLLVL.

This clone has a handful of counts. The chain links TRBV5-6 to TRBJ2-7; TRBD1 matches 7 bases. The germline V gene encodes CDR1 SGHDT and CDR2 YYEEEE. This CDR3 spans 14 amino acids. After removal of 0 bases from V and 3 bases from J, the junction contained 3 bases not matched to a gene. The CDR3 is CASSLGQGDYEQYF. CDR3 DNA: TGTGCCAGCAGCTTGGGACAGGGAGACTACGAGCAGTACTTC.